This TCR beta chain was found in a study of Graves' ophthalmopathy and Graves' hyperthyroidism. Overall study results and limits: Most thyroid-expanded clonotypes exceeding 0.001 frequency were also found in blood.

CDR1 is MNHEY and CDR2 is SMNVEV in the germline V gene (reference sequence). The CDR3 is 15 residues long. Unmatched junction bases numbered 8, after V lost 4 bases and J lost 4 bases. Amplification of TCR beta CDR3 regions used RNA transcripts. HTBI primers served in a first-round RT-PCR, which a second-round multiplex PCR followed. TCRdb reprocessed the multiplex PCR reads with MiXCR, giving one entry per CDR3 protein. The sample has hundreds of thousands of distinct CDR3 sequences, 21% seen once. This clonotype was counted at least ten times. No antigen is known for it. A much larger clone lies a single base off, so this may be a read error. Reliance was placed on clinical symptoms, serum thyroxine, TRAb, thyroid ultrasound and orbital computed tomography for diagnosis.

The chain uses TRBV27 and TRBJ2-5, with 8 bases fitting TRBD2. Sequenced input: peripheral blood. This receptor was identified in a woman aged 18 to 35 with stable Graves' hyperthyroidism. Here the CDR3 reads CASSYTSGTRETQYF. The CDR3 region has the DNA TGTGCCAGCAGTTACACTAGCGGAACCCGAGAGACCCAGTACTTC.